The source of this TCR beta chain is a study of T cell responses to AZD1222 COVID-19 vaccine. CDR1 LNHDA and CDR2 SQIVND come from the germline V gene (reference sequence). V lost 4 bases and J lost 6; bases outside the gene matches: 13. This CDR3 is 17 amino acids long. The repertoire was sequenced with immunoSEQ multiplex PCR; TCRdb's copy has only in-frame clones and lacks some. This sample has more than 100,000 clones, with more than 85% found just once. The study, taken as a whole, reports: Reports say nearly half of spike-specific TCRs go after unmutated variant regions.

Details on this clone: Its antigen is unknown.

The sequencing here drew on peripheral blood, taken on day 0 of AZD1222 vaccination. The receptor was derived from an adult in good health. V gene TRBV19 combines with J gene TRBJ2-4, with TRBD1 matching over 9 bases. In DNA form, the CDR3 reads TGTGCCAGTAGTACGTTGGGACAGGGAATTTTGGGAAACATTCAGTACTTC. Its protein is CASSTLGQGILGNIQYF.